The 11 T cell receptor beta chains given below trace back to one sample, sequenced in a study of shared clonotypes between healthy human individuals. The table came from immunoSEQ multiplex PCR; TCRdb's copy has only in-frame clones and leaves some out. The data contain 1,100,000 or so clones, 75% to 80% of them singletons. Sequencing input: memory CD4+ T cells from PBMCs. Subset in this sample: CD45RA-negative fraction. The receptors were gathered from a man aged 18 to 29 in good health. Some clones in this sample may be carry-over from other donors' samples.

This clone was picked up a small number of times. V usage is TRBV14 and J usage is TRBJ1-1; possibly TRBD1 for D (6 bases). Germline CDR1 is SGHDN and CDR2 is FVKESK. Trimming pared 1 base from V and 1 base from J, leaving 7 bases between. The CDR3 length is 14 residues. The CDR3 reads CASSQVTGNTEAFF. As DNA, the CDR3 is TGTGCCAGCAGCCAAGTGACAGGGAACACTGAAGCTTTCTTT.

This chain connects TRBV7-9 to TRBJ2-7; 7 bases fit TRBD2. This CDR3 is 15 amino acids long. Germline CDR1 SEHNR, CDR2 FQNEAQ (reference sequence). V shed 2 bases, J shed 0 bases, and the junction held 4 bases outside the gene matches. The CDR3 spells CASSLRAGNSYEQYF. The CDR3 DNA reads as TGTGCCAGCAGCTTAAGAGCGGGAAACTCCTACGAGCAGTACTTC.

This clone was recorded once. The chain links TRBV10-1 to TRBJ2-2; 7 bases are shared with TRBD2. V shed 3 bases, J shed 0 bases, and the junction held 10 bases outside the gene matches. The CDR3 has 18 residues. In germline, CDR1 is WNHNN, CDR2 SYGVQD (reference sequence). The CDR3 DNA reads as TGCGCCAGCAGTGAACCCGAGCGGGACCGTGCGAACACCGGGGAGCTGTTTTTT. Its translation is CASSEPERDRANTGELFF.

The DNA of the CDR3 is TGTGCCAGCAGACCAGCACGGGATCTGCCAGGTGATGAGCAGTTCTTC. This translates into CASRPARDLPGDEQFF. The rearrangement joins TRBV9 to TRBJ2-1; possibly TRBD2 for D (5 bases). V was pared by 5 bases and J by 8 bases, with 23 bases between. The CDR3 contains 16 residues. Germline V CDR1 and CDR2: SGDLS, YYNGEE.

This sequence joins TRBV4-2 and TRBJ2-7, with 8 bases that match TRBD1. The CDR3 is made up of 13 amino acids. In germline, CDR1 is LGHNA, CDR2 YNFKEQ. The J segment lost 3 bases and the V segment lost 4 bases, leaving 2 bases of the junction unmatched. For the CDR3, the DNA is TGTGCCAGCAGCCGGGACAGGCGCTACGAGCAGTACTTC. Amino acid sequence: CASSRDRRYEQYF.

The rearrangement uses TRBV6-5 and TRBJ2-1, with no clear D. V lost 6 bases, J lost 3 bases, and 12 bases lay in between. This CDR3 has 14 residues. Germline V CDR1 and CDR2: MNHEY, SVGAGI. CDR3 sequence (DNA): TGTGCCAGCAGCCGAGGTCGGGTCTACAATGAGCAGTTCTTC. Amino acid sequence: CASSRGRVYNEQFF.

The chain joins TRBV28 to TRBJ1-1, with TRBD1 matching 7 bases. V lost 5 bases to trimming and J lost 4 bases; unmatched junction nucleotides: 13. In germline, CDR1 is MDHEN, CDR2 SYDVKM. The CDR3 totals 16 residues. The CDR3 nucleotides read TGTGCCAGCAGTCCTAGGACAGGAACAGCCGGCACTGAAGCTTTCTTT. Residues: CASSPRTGTAGTEAFF.

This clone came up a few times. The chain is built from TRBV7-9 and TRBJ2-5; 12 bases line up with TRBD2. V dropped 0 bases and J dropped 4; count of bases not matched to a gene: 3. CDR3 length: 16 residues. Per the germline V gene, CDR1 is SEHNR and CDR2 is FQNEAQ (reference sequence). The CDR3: CASSLALGLAGETQYF. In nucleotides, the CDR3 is TGTGCCAGCAGCTTAGCGCTGGGACTAGCGGGAGAGACCCAGTACTTC.

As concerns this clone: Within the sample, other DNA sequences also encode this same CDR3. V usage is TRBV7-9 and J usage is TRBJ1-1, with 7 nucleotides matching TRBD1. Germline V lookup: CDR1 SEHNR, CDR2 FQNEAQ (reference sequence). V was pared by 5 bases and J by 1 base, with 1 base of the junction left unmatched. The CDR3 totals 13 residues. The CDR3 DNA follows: TGTGCCAGCAGCCAGGGGGGGAACACTGAAGCTTTCTTT. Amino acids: CASSQGGNTEAFF.

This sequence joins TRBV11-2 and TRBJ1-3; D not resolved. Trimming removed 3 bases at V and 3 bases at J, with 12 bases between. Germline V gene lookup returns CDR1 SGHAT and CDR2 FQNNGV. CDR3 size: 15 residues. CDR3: CASSFPRVGGNTIYF. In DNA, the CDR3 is TGTGCCAGCAGCTTCCCACGGGTTGGTGGAAACACCATATATTTT.

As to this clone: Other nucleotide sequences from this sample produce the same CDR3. The CDR3 DNA reads TGTGCCTGGAGTGCGGCGGATACGCAGTATTTT. Translating it yields CAWSAADTQYF. V gene TRBV30 combines with J gene TRBJ2-3; D is ambiguous. V was clipped by 1 base and J by 6 bases, with 5 bases between them. This CDR3 is 11 amino acids long. The germline V gene encodes CDR1 GTSNPN and CDR2 SVGIG (reference sequence).